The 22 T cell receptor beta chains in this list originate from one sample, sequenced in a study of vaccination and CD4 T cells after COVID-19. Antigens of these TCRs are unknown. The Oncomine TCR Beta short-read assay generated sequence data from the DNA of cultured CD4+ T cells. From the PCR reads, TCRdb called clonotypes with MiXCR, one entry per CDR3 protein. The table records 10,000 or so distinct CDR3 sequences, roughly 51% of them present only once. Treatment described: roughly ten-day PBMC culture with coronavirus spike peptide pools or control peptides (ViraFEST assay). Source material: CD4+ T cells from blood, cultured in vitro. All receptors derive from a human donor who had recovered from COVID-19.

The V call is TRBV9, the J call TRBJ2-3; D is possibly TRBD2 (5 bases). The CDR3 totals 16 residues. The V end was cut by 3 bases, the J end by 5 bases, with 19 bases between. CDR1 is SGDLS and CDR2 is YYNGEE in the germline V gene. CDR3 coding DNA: TGTGCCAGCAGCGGAGGGCCTATCTACGGGGTAGATACGCAGTATTTT. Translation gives CASSGGPIYGVDTQYF.

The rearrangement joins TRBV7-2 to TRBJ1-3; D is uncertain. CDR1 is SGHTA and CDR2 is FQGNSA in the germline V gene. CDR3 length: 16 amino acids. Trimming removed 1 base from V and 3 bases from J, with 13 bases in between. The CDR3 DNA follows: TGTGCCAGCAGCTTAGTACAGTACTCAGGTGGAAACACCATATATTTT. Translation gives CASSLVQYSGGNTIYF.

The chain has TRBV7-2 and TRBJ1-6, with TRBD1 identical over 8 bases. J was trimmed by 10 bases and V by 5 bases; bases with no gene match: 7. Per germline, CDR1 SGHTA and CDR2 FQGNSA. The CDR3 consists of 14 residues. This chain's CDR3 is CASSRTGLDSPLHF. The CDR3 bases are TGTGCCAGCAGCCGGACAGGGCTTGACTCACCCCTCCACTTT.

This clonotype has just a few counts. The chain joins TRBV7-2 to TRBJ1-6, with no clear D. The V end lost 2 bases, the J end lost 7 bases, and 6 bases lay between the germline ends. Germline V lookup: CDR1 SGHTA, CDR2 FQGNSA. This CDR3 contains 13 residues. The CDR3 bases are TGTGCCAGCAGCTTAACGGAGAATTCACCCCTCCACTTT. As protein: CASSLTENSPLHF.

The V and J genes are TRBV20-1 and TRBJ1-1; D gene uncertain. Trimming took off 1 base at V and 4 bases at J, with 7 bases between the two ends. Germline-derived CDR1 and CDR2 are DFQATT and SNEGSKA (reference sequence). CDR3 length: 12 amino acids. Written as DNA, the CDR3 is TGCAGTGCTAGAGGGGGTAGCACTGAAGCTTTCTTT. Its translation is CSARGGSTEAFF.

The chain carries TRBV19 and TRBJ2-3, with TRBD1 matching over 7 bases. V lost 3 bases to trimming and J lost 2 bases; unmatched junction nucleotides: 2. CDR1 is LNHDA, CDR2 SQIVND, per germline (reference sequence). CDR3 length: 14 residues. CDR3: CASSMTGPTDTQYF. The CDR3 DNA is TGTGCCAGTAGTATGACAGGGCCCACAGATACGCAGTATTTT.

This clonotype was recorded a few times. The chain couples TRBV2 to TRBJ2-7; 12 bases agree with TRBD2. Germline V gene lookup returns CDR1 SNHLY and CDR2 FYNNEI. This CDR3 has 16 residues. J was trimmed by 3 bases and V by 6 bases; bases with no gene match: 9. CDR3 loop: CASRETSGGPHYEQYF. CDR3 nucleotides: TGTGCCAGCAGGGAGACTAGCGGGGGTCCTCACTACGAGCAGTACTTC.

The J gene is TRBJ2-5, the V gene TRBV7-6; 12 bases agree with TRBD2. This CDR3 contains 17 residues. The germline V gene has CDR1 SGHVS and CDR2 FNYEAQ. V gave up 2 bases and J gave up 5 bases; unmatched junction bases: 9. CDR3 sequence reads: CASSLRTSGGNEETQYF. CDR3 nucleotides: TGTGCCAGCAGCTTACGTACTAGCGGGGGGAATGAGGAGACCCAGTACTTC.

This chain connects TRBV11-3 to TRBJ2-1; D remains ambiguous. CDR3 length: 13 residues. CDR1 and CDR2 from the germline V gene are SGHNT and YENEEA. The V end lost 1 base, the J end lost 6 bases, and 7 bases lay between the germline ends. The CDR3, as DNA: TGTGCCAGCAGCTTAGGGACGGTCAATGAGCAGTTCTTC. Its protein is CASSLGTVNEQFF.

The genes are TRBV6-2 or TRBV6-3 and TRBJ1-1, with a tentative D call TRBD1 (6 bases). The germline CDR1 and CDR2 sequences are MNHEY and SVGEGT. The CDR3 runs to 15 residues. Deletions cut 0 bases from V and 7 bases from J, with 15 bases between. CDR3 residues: CASSYSTGAVGEAFF. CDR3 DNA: TGTGCCAGCAGTTACTCGACGGGGGCAGTCGGTGAAGCTTTCTTT.

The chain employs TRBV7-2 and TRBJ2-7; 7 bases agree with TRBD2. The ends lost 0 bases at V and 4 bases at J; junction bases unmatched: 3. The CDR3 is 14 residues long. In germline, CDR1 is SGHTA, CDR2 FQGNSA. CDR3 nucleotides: TGTGCCAGCAGCTTAGCGGGAGGGCCGTACGAGCAGTACTTC. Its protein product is CASSLAGGPYEQYF.

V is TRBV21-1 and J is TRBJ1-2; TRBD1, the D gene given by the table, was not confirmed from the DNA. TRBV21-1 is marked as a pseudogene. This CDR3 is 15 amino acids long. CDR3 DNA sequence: TGTGCCAGCAGCATCCGGGACAAACCTAACTATGGCTACACCTTC. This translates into CASSIRDKPNYGYTF.

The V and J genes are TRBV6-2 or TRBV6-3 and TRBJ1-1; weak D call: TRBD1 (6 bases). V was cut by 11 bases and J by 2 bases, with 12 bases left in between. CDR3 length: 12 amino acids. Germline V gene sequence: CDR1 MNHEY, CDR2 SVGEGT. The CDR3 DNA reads TGTGCCGGGAGGGACACCAACACTGAAGCTTTCTTT. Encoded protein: CAGRDTNTEAFF.

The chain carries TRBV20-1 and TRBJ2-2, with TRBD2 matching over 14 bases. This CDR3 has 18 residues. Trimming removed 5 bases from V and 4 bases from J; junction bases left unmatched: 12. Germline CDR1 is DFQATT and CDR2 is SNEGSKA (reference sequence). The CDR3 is CSAPAGLAGGGITGELFF. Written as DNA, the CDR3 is TGCAGTGCTCCCGCTGGACTAGCGGGGGGAGGTATCACCGGGGAGCTGTTTTTT.

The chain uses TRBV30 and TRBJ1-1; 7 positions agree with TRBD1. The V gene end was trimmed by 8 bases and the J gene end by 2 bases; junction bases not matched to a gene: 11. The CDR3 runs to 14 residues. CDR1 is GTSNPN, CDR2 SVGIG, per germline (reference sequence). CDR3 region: CARTGGTANTEAFF. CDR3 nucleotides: TGTGCCCGAACGGGCGGGACAGCCAACACTGAAGCTTTCTTT.

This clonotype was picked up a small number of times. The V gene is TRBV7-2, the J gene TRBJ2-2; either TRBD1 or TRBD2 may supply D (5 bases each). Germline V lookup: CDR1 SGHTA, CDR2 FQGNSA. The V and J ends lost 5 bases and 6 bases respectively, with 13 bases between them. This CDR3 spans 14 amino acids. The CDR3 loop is CASSPYPGPGELFF. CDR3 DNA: TGTGCCAGCAGCCCCTATCCGGGGCCCGGGGAGCTGTTTTTT.

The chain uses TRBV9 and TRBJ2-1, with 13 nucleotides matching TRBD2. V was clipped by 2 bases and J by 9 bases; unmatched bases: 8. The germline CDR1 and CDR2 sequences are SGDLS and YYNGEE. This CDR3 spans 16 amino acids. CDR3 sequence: CASSVGTSGKLGEQFF. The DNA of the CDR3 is TGTGCCAGCAGCGTGGGGACTAGCGGGAAATTAGGTGAGCAGTTCTTC.

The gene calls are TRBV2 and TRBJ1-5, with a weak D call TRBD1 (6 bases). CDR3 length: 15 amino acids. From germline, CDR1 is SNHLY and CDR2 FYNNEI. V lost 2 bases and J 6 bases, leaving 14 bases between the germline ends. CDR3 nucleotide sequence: TGTGCCAGCAGTGAATCGCGGGGGGCCGGTCAGCCCCAGCATTTT. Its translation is CASSESRGAGQPQHF.

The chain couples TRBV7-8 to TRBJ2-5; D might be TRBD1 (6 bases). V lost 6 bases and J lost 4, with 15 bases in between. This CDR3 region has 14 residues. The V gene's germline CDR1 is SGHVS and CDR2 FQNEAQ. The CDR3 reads CASRSNRAAETQYF. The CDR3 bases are TGTGCCAGCAGAAGCAACAGGGCAGCAGAGACCCAGTACTTC.

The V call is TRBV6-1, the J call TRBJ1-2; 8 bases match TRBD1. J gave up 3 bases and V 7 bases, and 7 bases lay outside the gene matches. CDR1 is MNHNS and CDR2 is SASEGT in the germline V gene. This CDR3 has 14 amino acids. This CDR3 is CASNPGQGYYGYTF. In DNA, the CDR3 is TGTGCCAGCAACCCCGGACAGGGCTACTATGGCTACACCTTC.

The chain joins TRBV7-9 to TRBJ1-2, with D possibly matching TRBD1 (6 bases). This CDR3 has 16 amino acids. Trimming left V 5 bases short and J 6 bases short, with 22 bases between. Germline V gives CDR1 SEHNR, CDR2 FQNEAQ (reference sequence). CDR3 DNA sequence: TGTGCCAGCAGCCGAGTGGCGGGGGCGCAGGGAGATGGCTACACCTTC. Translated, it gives CASSRVAGAQGDGYTF.

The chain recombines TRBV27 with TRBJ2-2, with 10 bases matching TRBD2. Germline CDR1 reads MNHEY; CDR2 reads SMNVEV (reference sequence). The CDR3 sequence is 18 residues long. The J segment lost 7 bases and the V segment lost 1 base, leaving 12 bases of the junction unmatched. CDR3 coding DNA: TGTGCCAGCAGTTTATGGGGACCCAGGACTAGCGGAAGCGGGGAGCTGTTTTTT. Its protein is CASSLWGPRTSGSGELFF.